The next 25 T cell receptor beta chains were all read from a single sample in a study of T cell responses to AZD1222 COVID-19 vaccine. Profiling relied on immunoSEQ multiplex PCR, and the TCRdb table lists in-frame clones only, not all of them. Among about 130,000 clones listed, roughly 90% were seen once. Sequences were derived from peripheral blood, sampled on day 0 of AZD1222 vaccination. These receptors were obtained from an adult in good health.

The CDR3 reads CASSWAFWEQYF. The CDR3, as DNA: TGTGCCAGCAGTTGGGCCTTTTGGGAGCAGTACTTC. The gene calls are TRBV12-3 or TRBV12-4 and TRBJ2-7; D unresolved. V shed 4 bases and J shed 7 bases, with 11 bases lying between them. CDR3 length: 12 amino acids.

This chain links TRBV3-1 (or the pseudogene TRBV3-2) with TRBJ1-3; TRBD1 is a possible D gene (5 bases). Trimming shortened V by 3 bases and J by 4 bases, and 13 bases separated the two germline ends. The CDR3 consists of 15 residues. Germline V gene data show CDR1 as LGHDT and CDR2 as YNNKEL (reference sequence). In DNA form, the CDR3 reads TGTGCCAGCAGCCAGACCGGGACCCCGGGAAACACCATATATTTT. Amino acids: CASSQTGTPGNTIYF.

CDR3 residues: CAWSFGDRVGNQPQHF. The CDR3 nucleotides read TGTGCCTGGAGTTTTGGGGACAGGGTAGGGAATCAGCCCCAGCATTTT. This chain uses TRBV30 with TRBJ1-5, with 9 nucleotides matching TRBD1. This CDR3 has 16 amino acids. J gave up 4 bases and V 2 bases, and 9 bases lay outside the gene matches. CDR1 GTSNPN and CDR2 SVGIG come from the germline V gene (reference sequence).

This CDR3 is CATQRGSTEAFF. DNA for the CDR3: TGCGCCACCCAGAGGGGAAGTACTGAAGCTTTCTTT. This chain uses TRBV10-2 with TRBJ1-1; D possibly corresponds to TRBD1 (5 bases). Trimming cost V 10 bases and J 5 bases, with 14 bases left between them. This CDR3 has 12 residues. Looked up from germline, CDR1 is WSHSY and CDR2 is SAAADI.

The rearrangement links TRBV7-9 to TRBJ2-1; a weak D match, TRBD2 (5 bases). CDR1 and CDR2 (germline): SEHNR, FQNEAQ (reference sequence). V was clipped by 4 bases and J by 8 bases, with 12 bases between them. This CDR3 has 13 residues. The CDR3 here is CASSWASGYEQFF. In DNA form, the CDR3 reads TGTGCCAGCAGCTGGGCTTCGGGGTATGAGCAGTTCTTC.

In this sample, this clone turned up a few times. The V call is TRBV19, the J call TRBJ1-2; D call uncertain. Germline V gene sequence: CDR1 LNHDA, CDR2 SQIVND (reference sequence). V lost 4 bases to trimming and J lost 6 bases, with 9 bases between them. The CDR3 runs 12 residues. The CDR3 is CASSNKADGYTF. Here the CDR3 DNA reads TGTGCCAGTAGTAATAAGGCTGATGGCTACACCTTC. The whole variable domain, remainder taken from reference TRBV19 and TRBJ1-2, is DGGITQSPKYLFRKEGQNVTLSCEQNLNHDAMYWYRQDPGQGLRLIYYSQIVNDFQKGDIAEGYSVSREKKESFPLTVTSAQKNPTAFYLCASSNKADGYTFGSGTRLTVV.

This sequence joins TRBV25-1 and TRBJ1-5; unclear D gene. CDR3 length equals 13 residues. Germline lookup yields CDR1 MGHDK and CDR2 SYGVNS. Trimming stripped 2 bases from V and 6 bases from J, with 8 bases between. CDR3 DNA sequence: TGTGCCAGCAGTGAACAAGGGAGTCAGCCCCAGCATTTT. As protein: CASSEQGSQPQHF.

The rearrangement joins TRBV2 to TRBJ1-1; TRBD1 might be the D (5 bases). Germline CDR1 reads SNHLY; CDR2 reads FYNNEI. The CDR3 has 10 residues. The germline V and J ends were trimmed by 9 bases and 7 bases, with 9 bases remaining between them. CDR3 in amino acids: CARGPVEAFF. The CDR3 DNA reads TGTGCCAGGGGGCCGGTTGAAGCTTTCTTT.

This chain uses TRBV2 with TRBJ1-3, with no clear D. This CDR3 is 13 amino acids long. Germline assignment: CDR1 SNHLY and CDR2 FYNNEI. Trimming removed 2 bases at V and 5 bases at J, with 7 bases between. This CDR3 reads CASSETFRNTIYF. As DNA, the CDR3 is TGTGCCAGCAGTGAAACCTTCCGAAACACCATATATTTT.

The chain employs TRBV20-1 and TRBJ1-5; a possible D gene is TRBD1 (5 bases). The CDR3 spans 11 residues. V was clipped by 6 bases and J by 5 bases, with 8 bases between them. Germline assignment: CDR1 DFQATT and CDR2 SNEGSKA (reference sequence). CDR3 coding DNA: TGCAGTGCCCGAGGGGATCAGCCCCAGCATTTT. As protein: CSARGDQPQHF.

This clone is a singleton in its sample. This chain uses TRBV5-1 with TRBJ1-1, with 9 bases fitting TRBD1. In germline, CDR1 is SGHRS, CDR2 YFSETQ. Losses at the gene ends were 3 bases for V and 6 bases for J; bases not matched to a gene: 9. The CDR3 contains 15 residues. This chain's CDR3 is CASSWWPGQGSEAFF. The CDR3 DNA reads as TGCGCCAGCAGCTGGTGGCCGGGACAGGGTTCTGAAGCTTTCTTT.

This sequence joins TRBV7-2 and TRBJ1-6; D is undetermined. The CDR3 contains 15 residues. Germline CDR1 reads SGHTA; CDR2 reads FQGNSA. V lost 5 bases and J 8 bases, leaving 16 bases between the germline ends. CDR3 nucleotides: TGTGCCAGCAGCCCGTCTGGAGGCCCCTATTCACCCCTCCACTTT. This encodes CASSPSGGPYSPLHF.

The chain links TRBV7-9 to TRBJ2-3; 9 bases fit TRBD2. CDR1 and CDR2 from the germline V gene are SEHNR and FQNEAQ (reference sequence). This CDR3 spans 14 amino acids. The V gene end was trimmed by 5 bases and the J gene end by 6 bases; junction bases not matched to a gene: 6. The CDR3 loop reads CASSRREGPDTQYF. The CDR3 region has the DNA TGTGCCAGCAGCCGGCGGGAGGGCCCCGATACGCAGTATTTT.

This rearrangement joins TRBV19 to TRBJ2-2; 8 nucleotides align to TRBD1. Germline CDR1 reads LNHDA; CDR2 reads SQIVND (reference sequence). V shed 8 bases and J 5 bases; nucleotides not matched to a gene: 10. The CDR3 has 15 residues. The CDR3 bases are TGTGCCAGTCTCGACAGGGGAAGATGGACCGGGGAGCTGTTTTTT. Translated, it gives CASLDRGRWTGELFF.

Note on this clone: Relative to the germline gene, one junction end is altered; a read error may explain this. The CDR3: CASSLGGTASNEQYF. CDR3 coding DNA: TGCGCCAGCAGCTTGGGTGGGACGGCCTCCAACGAGCAGTACTTC. The chain uses TRBV5-1 and TRBJ2-7; possibly TRBD1 or TRBD2 for D (5 bases each). The CDR3 spans 15 residues. The germline gives CDR1 SGHRS, CDR2 YFSETQ.

The chain combines TRBV7-8 with TRBJ2-7, with unresolved D. In germline, CDR1 is SGHVS, CDR2 FQNEAQ. V dropped 5 bases and J dropped 6 bases, with 14 bases sitting between them. This CDR3 is 13 amino acids long. CDR3: CASSSLVGLEQYF. The CDR3 DNA is TGTGCCAGCAGCAGCCTAGTTGGGCTCGAGCAGTACTTC.

The chain is built from TRBV9 and TRBJ2-4; D is undetermined. This CDR3 spans 13 amino acids. Germline V gives CDR1 SGDLS, CDR2 YYNGEE. The ends were cut back, 0 bases at V and 8 bases at J, with 9 bases in the middle. The CDR3 sequence: CASSVGPLDIQYF. The CDR3 nucleotides read TGTGCCAGCAGCGTAGGCCCTTTAGACATTCAGTACTTC. Full variable domain (rest looked up from reference TRBV9 and TRBJ2-4): DSGVTQTPKHLITATGQRVTLRCSPRSGDLSVYWYQQSLDQGLQFLIQYYNGEERAKGNILERFSAQQFPDLHSELNLSSLELGDSALYFCASSVGPLDIQYFGAGTRLSVL.

The rearrangement joins TRBV20-1 to TRBJ1-2; unclear D gene. Germline lookup yields CDR1 DFQATT and CDR2 SNEGSKA (reference sequence). Trimming took 4 bases from V and 6 from J, leaving 6 bases between them. This CDR3 comprises 10 residues. The DNA of the CDR3 is TGCAGTGCTATCGGGGATGGCTACACCTTC. Protein product: CSAIGDGYTF.

The chain carries TRBV29-1 and TRBJ1-5, with D unresolved. V was trimmed by 4 bases and J by 4 bases, leaving 11 bases between them. CDR3 size: 13 residues. The germline V gene encodes CDR1 SQVTM and CDR2 ANQGSEA. CDR3 in DNA: TGCAGCGTTGGGGGTCTTGGGAATCAGCCCCAGCATTTT. Amino acid sequence: CSVGGLGNQPQHF.

V gene TRBV2 combines with J gene TRBJ2-1; D ambiguous. The CDR3 covers 11 residues. Per germline, CDR1 SNHLY and CDR2 FYNNEI. With 8 bases removed from V and 1 base from J, the gap between germline ends came to 3 bases. CDR3 coding DNA: TGTGCCAGCGGGTCCTACAATGAGCAGTTCTTC. Its protein product is CASGSYNEQFF.

The gene calls are TRBV5-1 and TRBJ2-7, with 10 bases fitting TRBD1. The CDR3 runs to 16 residues. The germline V gene encodes CDR1 SGHRS and CDR2 YFSETQ. The V segment lost 4 bases and the J segment 5 bases; nucleotides outside the gene matches: 12. The CDR3 spells CASSLRLGQGNNEQYF. The CDR3 bases are TGCGCCAGCAGCCTTCGCCTGGGACAGGGGAACAACGAGCAGTACTTC.

V gene TRBV2 combines with J gene TRBJ2-1; D uncertain. This CDR3 is built from 11 residues. V was clipped by 3 bases and J by 9 bases, with 6 bases between them. Per the germline V gene, CDR1 is SNHLY and CDR2 is FYNNEI. The CDR3 reads CASSDQSEQFF. The CDR3 DNA sequence: TGTGCCAGCAGTGATCAGAGTGAGCAGTTCTTC.

This sequence joins TRBV7-9 and TRBJ2-3; 11 bases agree with TRBD2. This CDR3 spans 17 amino acids. Germline V gene sequence: CDR1 SEHNR, CDR2 FQNEAQ (reference sequence). V lost 1 base, J lost 0 bases, and 3 bases stayed unmatched. The CDR3 reads CASSLDRLAGSTDTQYF. Here the CDR3 DNA reads TGTGCCAGCAGCTTAGATCGACTAGCGGGGAGCACAGATACGCAGTATTTT.

The V and J genes are TRBV11-1 and TRBJ2-7, with D possibly TRBD2 on 5 matching bases. Trimming took 1 base from V and 2 from J, leaving 9 bases between them. Germline V CDR1 and CDR2: SGHAT, FQDESV (reference sequence). The CDR3 runs to 14 residues. CDR3 bases: TGTGCCAGCAGCTTAGGCGGGCGCCCCTACGAGCAGTACTTC. It translates to CASSLGGRPYEQYF.

The V and J genes are TRBV3-1 (or the pseudogene TRBV3-2) and TRBJ1-4, with D perhaps matching TRBD1 (6 bases). CDR1 and CDR2 from the germline V gene are LGHDT and YNNKEL (reference sequence). This CDR3 region has 15 residues. V shed 4 bases and J shed 8 bases, with 17 bases lying between them. DNA of the CDR3: TGTGCCAGCAGCCCATTCAGGGGCGCGGGCGAAAAACTGTTTTTT. The encoded protein is CASSPFRGAGEKLFF.